This T cell receptor (beta chain) was retrieved from a study of CD8+ T cells in alopecia areata (dated by TCRdb to 2017 to 2018). Study-wide context: Treated patients were enrolled in an open-label pilot trial of oral tofacitinib, 5 to 10 mg twice daily, for moderate-to-severe alopecia areata. For the treated patients, the SALT score, which quantifies what percentage of scalp surface area is affected, served as the measure of disease severity. RNA was extracted with the PAXgene miRNA kit for fixed scalp, the miRNeasy kit for PBMCs, and the RNeasy kit for mouse skin. Tofacitinib was given for 6 to 18 months, followed by 6 months of follow-up off drug to assess delayed response and recurrence. Biopsies were taken from tofacitinib-treated patients at baseline and again at 4 and 24 weeks into treatment, and several of those patients also had a later scalp biopsy. Amplification of TCRbeta CDR3 regions was done by immunoSEQ multiplex PCR using 35 Vbeta forward primers and 13 Jbeta reverse primers. High-throughput TCRbeta sequencing was used to examine T cell clonal expansion in alopecia areata in both the C3H/HeJ mouse model and human patients. Scalp tissue and sorted CD4+ and CD8+ peripheral blood T cells from patchy and totalis/universalis alopecia areata patients and from healthy controls were covered by human TCRbeta sequencing. Clonality in the scalp was compared among normal scalp (n=4), patchy alopecia areata scalp (n=8), and alopecia totalis/universalis scalp (n=8).

About this clone: No antigen is known for it. No clone much larger than this one lies a single base away; base qualities are absent.

The method was the immunoSEQ multiplex PCR assay. For TCR sequencing, RNA was extracted from every sample and reverse transcribed into cDNA to serve as template. First-strand cDNA was synthesized with SuperScript III using a 2:1 mix of oligo-dT and random hexamers. Amplification bias was assessed with a synthetic immune receptor repertoire, and residual bias was removed computationally. The authors' analysis ran thus. Raw reads were preprocessed to remove errors, and CDR3 was defined by IMGT conventions from the conserved cysteine to phenylalanine. Clonality was computed by normalizing Shannon entropy by log2 of the number of productive unique TCRs and subtracting the result from 1. Whether scalp clones were CD4 or CD8 was inferred by matching scalp TCRbeta sequences against CD4 and CD8 repertoires sorted from blood. TCRdb carries this immuneACCESS record with in-frame sequences only. Its versions omit some clonotypes, under half of them owing to an unresolved V gene in the studies checked, with the rest unexplained. D and trimming were read from the DNA, whereas the V and J calls and clone size are those reported in that table. Present in this sample are approximately 210,000 clones, approximately 72% of which were seen just once. The ten most abundant clones make up 0.95% to 1.5% of the sample.

The treatment or condition label, as the study defines it: oral pan-JAK inhibitor, 5-10 mg twice daily. From alopecia areata patients, peripheral blood was collected along with lesional scalp punch biopsies. After PBMCs were isolated by density centrifugation and stained for CD3, CD4 and CD8, a FACSAria was used to sort CD4+ and CD8+ T cells. Study-wide conclusions, independent of this receptor: Compared with normal scalp, lesional scalp, particularly in alopecia totalis/universalis, had higher clonality and more expanded CD8+ clones, which suggests antigenic drive. Scalp clonality and the number of expanded CD8+ clones among the top 100 scalp clones were significantly decreased by tofacitinib. TCR sequences shared between patients were less clear than in mice, possibly partly because of HLA diversity in the patient population. Many expanded lesional clones were found to persist in scalp and blood during tofacitinib treatment, and relapse after treatment cessation may be partly explained by this persistence. Resident alphabeta T cells in normal human skin are also sequenced, complicating scalp TCR repertoire analysis, unlike mouse skin dominated by gammadelta T cells. Because the treated cohort was small and included a single nonresponder, larger studies are needed to assess links between baseline CD8+ expansion and response.

In the germline V gene, CDR1 corresponds to KGHSH and CDR2 to LQKENI. Trimming at the junction amounts to 6 bases on V and 5 bases on J, and the germline ends lie 17 bases apart. Including cysteine and phenylalanine, the CDR3 has 14 amino acids. Only the CDR3 part of the read is kept: 42 bases, read in frame from the first base. Source: CD4+ T cells sorted from blood, taken between weeks 43 and 45, from a patient treated with tofacitinib. This chain is built from TRBV18 and TRBJ2-7; the D segment cannot be called with confidence. This receptor was obtained from a human donor with alopecia areata. DNA sequence: TGTGCCAGCTCGTCGGGTGTTGGGGTCGACGAGCAGTACTTC. This codes for CASSSGVGVDEQYF.